Shown below are 4 T cell receptor beta chains from a single sample sequenced in a study of T cell responses to AZD1222 COVID-19 vaccine. The protocol was immunoSEQ multiplex PCR, while the TCRdb copy is restricted to in-frame clones and leaves out a portion. The sample shows 130,000 or so clones, approximately 90% of them seen only once. The source material was peripheral blood, sampled on day 0 of AZD1222 vaccination. These receptors came from an adult in good health.

The gene calls are TRBV5-1 and TRBJ1-6; 8 nucleotides match TRBD1. This CDR3 is built from 20 residues. Trimming at V came to 2 bases and at J to 0 bases, leaving 13 bases not matched to a gene. Germline V lookup: CDR1 SGHRS, CDR2 YFSETQ. The CDR3 DNA follows: TGCGCCAGCAGCTTATATATGAGCGACAGGGGAAGCTCCTATAATTCACCCCTCCACTTT. Translation gives CASSLYMSDRGSSYNSPLHF.

The chain has TRBV28 and TRBJ2-7, with D possibly TRBD1 on 6 matching bases. This CDR3 has 14 amino acids. Trimming took off 3 bases at V and 11 bases at J, with 20 bases between the two ends. From germline, CDR1 is MDHEN and CDR2 SYDVKM. The CDR3 protein is CASSFGDKTRQEYF. In nucleotides, the CDR3 is TGTGCCAGCAGTTTCGGGGACAAGACCCGCCAGGAGTACTTC.

The V gene is TRBV7-9, the J gene TRBJ2-1; D gene ambiguous. The V end lost 3 bases, the J end lost 1 base, and 10 bases lay between the germline ends. The germline gives CDR1 SEHNR, CDR2 FQNEAQ (reference sequence). The CDR3 loop spans 15 amino acids. CDR3 sequence: CASSFPGASYNEQFF. CDR3 nucleotide sequence: TGTGCCAGCAGCTTCCCCGGAGCTTCCTACAATGAGCAGTTCTTC.

This chain connects TRBV3-1 (or the pseudogene TRBV3-2) to TRBJ1-1; D gene ambiguous. Germline lookup yields CDR1 LGHDT and CDR2 YNNKEL (reference sequence). The V end was cut by 4 bases, the J end by 3 bases, with 15 bases between. The CDR3 has 15 residues. CDR3 loop: CASSLSDRIHTEAFF. The CDR3 bases are TGTGCCAGCAGCCTTTCCGACCGTATTCACACTGAAGCTTTCTTT.